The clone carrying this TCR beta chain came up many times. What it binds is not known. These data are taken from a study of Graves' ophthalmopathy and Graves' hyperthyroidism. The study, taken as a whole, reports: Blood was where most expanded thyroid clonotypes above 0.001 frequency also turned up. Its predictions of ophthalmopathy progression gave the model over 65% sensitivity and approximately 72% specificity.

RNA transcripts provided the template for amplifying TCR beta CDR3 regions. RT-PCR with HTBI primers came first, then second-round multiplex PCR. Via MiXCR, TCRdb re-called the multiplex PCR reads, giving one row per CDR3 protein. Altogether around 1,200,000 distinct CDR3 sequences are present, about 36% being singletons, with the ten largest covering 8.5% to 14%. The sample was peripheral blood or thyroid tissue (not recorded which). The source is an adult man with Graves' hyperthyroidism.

CDR3 protein: CASSQDRGQQPQHF. In DNA, the CDR3 is TGCGCCAGCAGCCAAGACAGGGGGCAGCAGCCCCAGCATTTT. The gene calls are TRBV4-1 and TRBJ1-5, with 8 nucleotides matching TRBD1. J lost 7 bases, V lost 0 bases, and 2 bases had no gene match. Germline CDR1 MGHRA, CDR2 YSYEKL. The CDR3 is 14 residues long.